This section outlines one T cell receptor (beta chain) sequence together with its context. Measured with immunoSEQ multiplex PCR; TCRdb has only the in-frame clones, and not every one. The table includes more than 2,000,000 clones, around 90% detected once. Between the trimmed V and J ends, which lost 5 bases and 7 bases, there was a span of 6 bases. Germline V CDR1 and CDR2: DFQATT, SNEGSKA (reference sequence). The CDR3 spans 10 residues. This specimen belongs to a study of shared clonotypes between healthy human individuals. The chain links TRBV20-1 to TRBJ2-1; D gene unclear. This receptor was obtained from a young man in good health. The specimen was naive CD4+ T cells sorted from blood. The subset denotes: CD45RA+ positively selected. CDR3 in DNA: TGCAGTGCTTACACTAATGAGCAGTTCTTC. It encodes CSAYTNEQFF.